This entry lists 21 T cell receptor beta chains sequenced from one sample in a study of blood T cell repertoires in COVID-19. TCRdb keeps only in-frame clones here, not all; method: immunoSEQ multiplex PCR. This sample has around 74,000 clones, with roughly 90% found just once. Sequenced: peripheral blood. The receptors shown here come from a man aged 45 to 65 with active COVID-19.

This sequence joins TRBV15 and TRBJ2-3; D is undetermined. The V end was cut by 7 bases, the J end by 1 base, with 18 bases between. Germline V gene sequence: CDR1 LNHNV, CDR2 YYDKDF (reference sequence). CDR3 length equals 16 residues. The DNA for the CDR3 is TGTGCCACCACCGATAGCAACCCCTGGGGCACAGATACGCAGTATTTT. This sequence encodes CATTDSNPWGTDTQYF.

V is TRBV4-2 and J is TRBJ2-1, with 12 nucleotides matching TRBD2. The CDR3 totals 19 residues. The V gene's germline CDR1 is LGHNA and CDR2 YNFKEQ. V shed 0 bases, J shed 0 bases, and the junction held 6 bases outside the gene matches. The CDR3 sequence is CASSQDGLAGGISYNEQFF. CDR3 DNA: TGTGCCAGCAGCCAAGATGGCCTAGCGGGGGGGATCTCCTACAATGAGCAGTTCTTC.

J is TRBJ2-5 and V is TRBV18; D unclear. CDR1 is KGHSH and CDR2 is LQKENI in the germline V gene. V was pared by 1 base and J by 4 bases, with 7 bases between. This CDR3 comprises 13 residues. Written as DNA, the CDR3 is TGTGCCAGCTCACCACTAGCCGGAGAGACCCAGTACTTC. It specifies CASSPLAGETQYF.

The chain links TRBV24-1 to TRBJ1-1, with 10 bases that match TRBD1. This CDR3 is 16 amino acids long. The germline V gene encodes CDR1 KGHDR and CDR2 SFDVKD. V lost 3 bases and J lost 5; bases outside the gene matches: 8. CDR3 protein: CATSDIDRGRLTEAFF. As DNA, the CDR3 is TGTGCCACCAGTGATATTGACAGGGGGCGCCTTACTGAAGCTTTCTTT.

This clone was observed once. The chain carries TRBV11-2 and TRBJ2-1, with D possibly matching TRBD1 (5 bases). This CDR3 is 15 amino acids long. Deletions cut 0 bases from V and 6 bases from J, with 12 bases between. Germline V gives CDR1 SGHAT, CDR2 FQNNGV. CDR3 bases: TGTGCCAGCAGCTTAGACAGGGCATCTGGCAATGAGCAGTTCTTC. As protein: CASSLDRASGNEQFF.

The chain links TRBV6-6 to TRBJ2-7; 10 bases are a match to TRBD1. With V trimmed by 6 bases and J by 7 bases, 12 bases remained unmatched. Germline CDR1 is MNHNY and CDR2 is SVGAGI (reference sequence). CDR3 length equals 15 residues. CDR3 protein: CASRAGTGAFGEQYF. The CDR3 DNA sequence: TGTGCCAGCAGGGCCGGGACAGGGGCCTTTGGGGAGCAGTACTTC.

The J gene is TRBJ2-7, the V gene TRBV10-2; 9 nucleotides match TRBD2. The CDR3 runs to 14 residues. V trimming: 4 bases; J trimming: 5 bases; junction bases outside the gene matches: 6. Germline CDR1 is WSHSY and CDR2 is SAAADI. The CDR3 loop is CASSAVAGVNEQYF. CDR3 in DNA: TGCGCCAGCAGTGCGGTAGCGGGAGTCAACGAGCAGTACTTC.

The chain employs TRBV6-2 or TRBV6-3 and TRBJ1-2; 8 bases are a match to TRBD1. The CDR3 length is 15 residues. In germline, CDR1 is MNHEY, CDR2 SVGEGT. V gave up 2 bases and J gave up 4 bases; unmatched junction bases: 6. DNA for the CDR3: TGTGCCAGCAGTTACACCCCGACAGGGGCCTATGGCTACACCTTC. Amino acids: CASSYTPTGAYGYTF.

The chain combines TRBV7-3 with TRBJ2-3; 7 bases line up with TRBD2. This CDR3 is built from 15 residues. With 4 bases clipped from V and 1 base from J, the junction kept 5 bases outside the gene matches. CDR1 and CDR2 from the germline V gene are SGHTA and FQGTGA. The DNA for the CDR3 is TGTGCCAGCAGCTCCGAAGCGGGGCGCACAGATACGCAGTATTTT. It translates to CASSSEAGRTDTQYF.

The chain combines TRBV28 with TRBJ1-3, with D maybe TRBD1 (5 bases). The length of the CDR3 is 15 residues. Germline CDR1 and CDR2: MDHEN and SYDVKM. V shed 2 bases and J shed 8 bases, with 16 bases lying between them. This CDR3 is CASSLTQATLDTIYF. For the CDR3, the DNA is TGTGCCAGCAGTTTAACACAGGCCACTCTAGACACCATATATTTT.

The chain joins TRBV6-5 to TRBJ2-7; 8 positions agree with TRBD2. The CDR3 is made up of 16 amino acids. Losses at the gene ends were 0 bases for V and 4 bases for J; bases not matched to a gene: 8. The germline CDR1 and CDR2 sequences are MNHEY and SVGAGI. The CDR3 DNA follows: TGTGCCAGCAGTTACTCGGTCGCGGGAGGAGGTTACGAGCAGTACTTC. It codes for CASSYSVAGGGYEQYF.

J is TRBJ1-6 and V is TRBV5-1, with unresolved D. The V end lost 0 bases, the J end lost 0 bases, and 7 bases lay between the germline ends. CDR3 size: 16 residues. Per the germline V gene, CDR1 is SGHRS and CDR2 is YFSETQ. CDR3 sequence: CASSLDMSSYNSPLHF. DNA of the CDR3: TGCGCCAGCAGCTTGGATATGAGCTCCTATAATTCACCCCTCCACTTT.

This clone was seen once. The chain combines TRBV6-5 with TRBJ2-2, with TRBD1 identical over 10 bases. The germline V gene has CDR1 MNHEY and CDR2 SVGAGI. The CDR3 sequence is 15 residues long. V shed 10 bases and J 6 bases; nucleotides not matched to a gene: 11. In nucleotides, the CDR3 is TGTGCCACACTCCCGGGACAGGGGAGCCCCGGGGAGCTGTTTTTT. Protein: CATLPGQGSPGELFF.

The rearrangement uses TRBV27 and TRBJ2-3; 8 bases agree with TRBD1. The CDR3 covers 14 residues. V lost 6 bases and J lost 2; bases outside the gene matches: 4. Germline V lookup: CDR1 MNHEY, CDR2 SMNVEV (reference sequence). In nucleotides, the CDR3 is TGTGCCAGCAGGCGGACAGGGTACACAGATACGCAGTATTTT. Protein: CASRRTGYTDTQYF.

The rearrangement uses TRBV23-1 and TRBJ2-1; 7 positions match TRBD1. TRBV23-1 is an open reading frame, and its role is uncertain. CDR3 length: 18 residues. The V gene end was trimmed by 6 bases and the J gene end by 1 base; junction bases not matched to a gene: 15. CDR3 nucleotide sequence: TGCGCCAGCAGGCGAACTGGACAGGCCCACGATTCCTACAATGAGCAGTTCTTC. It is translated as CASRRTGQAHDSYNEQFF.

V and J are TRBV10-3 and TRBJ1-1; 8 nucleotides match TRBD1. V gave up 2 bases and J gave up 7 bases; unmatched junction bases: 0. CDR1 is ENHRY, CDR2 SYGVKD, per germline. The CDR3 is 12 amino acids. CDR3 sequence reads: CAISEGQGEAFF. CDR3 DNA sequence: TGTGCCATCAGTGAGGGACAGGGTGAAGCTTTCTTT.

The V gene is TRBV29-1, the J gene TRBJ2-2, with 7 bases matching TRBD2. The CDR3 loop spans 15 amino acids. Germline trimming cut 7 bases from V and 3 bases from J; bases unmatched to any gene: 11. Germline V gene lookup returns CDR1 SQVTM and CDR2 ANQGSEA. The CDR3: CSGTLARGYTGELFF. CDR3 coding DNA: TGCAGCGGAACACTAGCGAGAGGGTACACCGGGGAGCTGTTTTTT.

The V and J genes are TRBV6-5 and TRBJ1-3; TRBD1 agrees at 10 bases. CDR1 is MNHEY and CDR2 is SVGAGI in the germline V gene. The J segment lost 3 bases and the V segment lost 7 bases, leaving 6 bases of the junction unmatched. The CDR3 spans 15 residues. Here the CDR3 DNA reads TGTGCCAGCACCGCAGACAGGGGGCTTGGAAACACCATATATTTT. The encoded protein is CASTADRGLGNTIYF.

The chain recombines TRBV27 with TRBJ1-1; D is unresolved. Between the trimmed V and J ends, which lost 6 bases and 0 bases, there was a span of 11 bases. The V gene's germline CDR1 is MNHEY and CDR2 SMNVEV (reference sequence). The CDR3 has 14 amino acids. This CDR3 reads CASRPITVNTEAFF. The CDR3 nucleotides read TGTGCCAGCAGACCGATTACGGTGAACACTGAAGCTTTCTTT.

A remark on this clone: At one boundary the junction diverges from the germline segment, which might be a read error. The chain uses TRBV28 and TRBJ1-2, with D maybe TRBD1 (5 bases). There are 12 residues in the CDR3. Germline lookup yields CDR1 MDHEN and CDR2 SYDVKM. The CDR3 nucleotides read TGTGCCAGCAGTTTCCAACCGACAGCGGGGGCCTTC. Protein product: CASSFQPTAGAF.

The CDR3 reads CASSLRENHIQYF. CDR3 DNA sequence: TGTGCCAGCAGCCTCCGGGAAAATCACATTCAGTACTTC. This chain connects TRBV7-9 to TRBJ2-4, with a weak D call TRBD2 (5 bases). The CDR3 contains 13 residues. Germline loops: CDR1 SEHNR, CDR2 FQNEAQ (reference sequence). V was trimmed by 5 bases and J by 8 bases, leaving 13 bases between them.